The 21 T cell receptor beta chains reported below all come from one sample, sequenced in a study of blood T cell repertoires in COVID-19. Some clones are missing from TCRdb's copy, which holds only in-frame ones; the method was immunoSEQ multiplex PCR. The table has some 200,000 clones, 94% seen once; the top ten hold 0.76%. Specimen: peripheral blood. Receptors were obtained from a young man with COVID-19, enrolled during active disease.

The chain recombines TRBV10-3 with TRBJ1-6; possibly TRBD1 for D (5 bases). V was pared by 2 bases and J by 5 bases, with 10 bases between. The CDR3 contains 15 residues. Per germline, CDR1 ENHRY and CDR2 SYGVKD. The DNA for the CDR3 is TGTGCCATCAGTGAGGGACACACAGATAATTCACCCCTCCACTTT. It is translated as CAISEGHTDNSPLHF.

The rearrangement joins TRBV2 to TRBJ2-3; TRBD2 agrees at 9 bases. V dropped 4 bases and J dropped 1; count of bases not matched to a gene: 6. The germline V gene has CDR1 SNHLY and CDR2 FYNNEI. There are 16 residues in the CDR3. CDR3 sequence reads: CASSGLAASRTDTQYF. Here the CDR3 DNA reads TGTGCCAGCAGTGGACTAGCGGCCTCCCGCACAGATACGCAGTATTTT.

The rearrangement links TRBV7-9 to TRBJ2-7, with 7 positions matching TRBD1. The V segment lost 5 bases and the J segment 6 bases; nucleotides outside the gene matches: 13. The CDR3 covers 15 residues. Per germline, CDR1 SEHNR and CDR2 FQNEAQ (reference sequence). The CDR3 here is CASSPFFQGVGEQYF. Here the CDR3 DNA reads TGTGCCAGCAGCCCGTTTTTCCAGGGGGTTGGCGAGCAGTACTTC.

The V gene is TRBV20-1, the J gene TRBJ1-2, with unresolved D. This CDR3 is built from 11 residues. CDR1 and CDR2 (germline): DFQATT, SNEGSKA (reference sequence). V was cut by 5 bases and J by 2 bases, with 6 bases left in between. The CDR3 DNA follows: TGCAGTGCTTTCCCGAACTATGGCTACACCTTC. This codes for CSAFPNYGYTF.

As for this clone: The sample holds other DNA sequences that translate to the same CDR3. This chain connects TRBV6-5 to TRBJ1-6; no firm D call. Trimming removed 0 bases at V and 0 bases at J, with 6 bases between. The CDR3 has 16 residues. The germline V gene encodes CDR1 MNHEY and CDR2 SVGAGI. CDR3 protein: CASSYSGSSYNSPLHF. The CDR3 DNA follows: TGTGCCAGCAGTTACTCCGGGAGCTCCTATAATTCACCCCTCCACTTT.

The rearrangement uses TRBV19 and TRBJ1-2, with 7 positions matching TRBD1. After removal of 4 bases from V and 4 bases from J, the junction contained 12 bases not matched to a gene. Germline-derived CDR1 and CDR2 are LNHDA and SQIVND (reference sequence). This CDR3 has 16 amino acids. The CDR3 nucleotides are TGTGCCAGTAGTACCGGACTTAGGGGGCTCGGCTATGGCTACACCTTC. Its translation is CASSTGLRGLGYGYTF.

V usage is TRBV11-2 and J usage is TRBJ2-6; TRBD1 matches at 8 bases. The CDR3 has 18 residues. V shed 0 bases and J 2 bases; nucleotides not matched to a gene: 6. Germline loops: CDR1 SGHAT, CDR2 FQNNGV. In nucleotides, the CDR3 is TGTGCCAGCAGCTTAGATCCAGGGGGCGCCGCTGGGGCCAACGTCCTGACTTTC. It specifies CASSLDPGGAAGANVLTF.

This chain joins TRBV6-4 and TRBJ2-2; possibly TRBD1 for D (5 bases). In germline, CDR1 is MRHNA, CDR2 SNTAGT. The CDR3 totals 14 residues. The V end lost 5 bases, the J end lost 1 base, and 8 bases lay between the germline ends. The CDR3 loop reads CASSRQLNTGELFF. DNA for the CDR3: TGTGCCAGCAGTCGACAGTTGAACACCGGGGAGCTGTTTTTT.

The chain links TRBV7-9 to TRBJ2-5; TRBD1 might be the D (5 bases). The CDR3 is made up of 13 amino acids. Germline V gives CDR1 SEHNR, CDR2 FQNEAQ (reference sequence). Trimming stripped 1 base from V and 4 bases from J, with 7 bases between. CDR3 sequence reads: CASSLGGRETQYF. In DNA form, the CDR3 reads TGTGCCAGCAGCTTAGGGGGCAGAGAGACCCAGTACTTC. Full variable domain (rest looked up from reference TRBV7-9 and TRBJ2-5): DTGVSQNPRHKITKRGQNVTFRCDPISEHNRLYWYRQTLGQGPEFLTYFQNEAQLEKSRLLSDRFSAERPKGSFSTLEIQRTEQGDSAMYLCASSLGGRETQYFGPGTRLLVL.

A few counts support this clone. This sequence joins TRBV14 and TRBJ2-2; D is possibly TRBD1 (5 bases). The germline V gene has CDR1 SGHDN and CDR2 FVKESK. This CDR3 spans 14 amino acids. V was trimmed by 4 bases and J by 2 bases, leaving 8 bases between them. CDR3 bases: TGTGCCAGCAGCCGACAGACCAACACCGGGGAGCTGTTTTTT. It codes for CASSRQTNTGELFF.

V gene TRBV7-9 combines with J gene TRBJ1-2, with D hard to call. The length of the CDR3 is 14 residues. Germline V gene data show CDR1 as SEHNR and CDR2 as FQNEAQ (reference sequence). Trimming removed 1 base at V and 8 bases at J, with 14 bases between. The CDR3 DNA reads as TGTGCCAGCAGCTTAGGCTCCCTAGGAGGGGGCTACACCTTC. Its translation is CASSLGSLGGGYTF. The entire variable domain, with the rest obtained from reference TRBV7-9 and TRBJ1-2, is as follows: DTGVSQNPRHKITKRGQNVTFRCDPISEHNRLYWYRQTLGQGPEFLTYFQNEAQLEKSRLLSDRFSAERPKGSFSTLEIQRTEQGDSAMYLCASSLGSLGGGYTFGSGTRLTVV.

The chain couples TRBV10-1 to TRBJ2-3; D ambiguous. V lost 3 bases and J 2 bases, leaving 6 bases between the germline ends. This CDR3 is built from 13 residues. The V gene's germline CDR1 is WNHNN and CDR2 SYGVQD (reference sequence). The CDR3 spells CASSDSLTDTQYF. The CDR3 DNA reads as TGCGCCAGCAGTGATTCCCTCACAGATACGCAGTATTTT.

The rearrangement joins TRBV4-1 to TRBJ1-1; 12 nucleotides align to TRBD1. Germline V gives CDR1 MGHRA, CDR2 YSYEKL. The CDR3 has 18 amino acids. Trimming at V came to 4 bases and at J to 0 bases, leaving 9 bases not matched to a gene. Here the CDR3 reads CASSPGTGGRGMNTEAFF. CDR3 sequence (DNA): TGCGCCAGCAGCCCTGGGACAGGGGGCCGCGGGATGAACACTGAAGCTTTCTTT.

V is TRBV18 and J is TRBJ1-5; tentative D call: TRBD1 (6 bases). The CDR3 covers 15 residues. Germline V gene sequence: CDR1 KGHSH, CDR2 LQKENI. V lost 6 bases to trimming and J lost 11 bases, with 23 bases between them. The CDR3 DNA reads as TGTGCCAGCTCCCTCCCCGGACAGAGCAGGGGAACCCAGCATTTT. Its protein product is CASSLPGQSRGTQHF.

This sequence joins TRBV5-1 and TRBJ1-2, with TRBD1 as a possible D gene (6 bases). V was cut by 0 bases and J by 4 bases, with 10 bases left in between. This CDR3 spans 14 amino acids. Germline CDR1 reads SGHRS; CDR2 reads YFSETQ. The chain's CDR3 is CASSLGGQTYGYTF. The CDR3 nucleotides are TGCGCCAGCAGCTTGGGAGGACAGACCTATGGCTACACCTTC.

This chain connects TRBV7-6 to TRBJ2-4; possible D gene TRBD1, 5 bases. The CDR3 consists of 18 residues. Per germline, CDR1 SGHVS and CDR2 FNYEAQ. Deletions cut 2 bases from V and 6 bases from J, with 23 bases between. CDR3 sequence reads: CASSLYSPGALRANIQYF. The CDR3 region has the DNA TGTGCCAGCAGCTTATATTCTCCTGGGGCTCTCCGGGCAAACATTCAGTACTTC.

This clone was recorded only once. V and J are TRBV4-1 and TRBJ1-2, with a possible D match to TRBD1 (5 bases). CDR3 length equals 17 residues. Trimming shortened V by 4 bases and J by 1 base, and 19 bases separated the two germline ends. Per the germline V gene, CDR1 is MGHRA and CDR2 is YSYEKL. CDR3 protein: CASSPPIRTKVNYGYTF. Written as DNA, the CDR3 is TGCGCCAGCAGCCCTCCAATACGGACAAAAGTTAACTATGGCTACACCTTC.

As concerns this clone: Different DNA sequences within this sample yield the same CDR3. The chain combines TRBV5-1 with TRBJ2-7; D is perhaps TRBD1 (6 bases). This CDR3 is built from 14 residues. Trimming pared 2 bases from V and 4 bases from J, leaving 13 bases between. Germline-derived CDR1 and CDR2 are SGHRS and YFSETQ. The CDR3 is CASSLQGLRYEQYF. DNA for the CDR3: TGCGCCAGCAGCTTACAGGGTCTCAGATACGAGCAGTACTTC.

CDR3 nucleotides: TGTGCCAGCAGTGAAAAGGCTAGCGGGTGGGATACGCAGTATTTT. It encodes CASSEKASGWDTQYF. The V call is TRBV2, the J call TRBJ2-3, with 8 bases lining up with TRBD2. There are 15 residues in the CDR3. Germline loops: CDR1 SNHLY, CDR2 FYNNEI. Trimming removed 2 bases from V and 6 bases from J; junction bases left unmatched: 7.

The V call is TRBV18, the J call TRBJ2-1, with 8 nucleotides matching TRBD2. This CDR3 is 15 amino acids long. Germline CDR1 KGHSH, CDR2 LQKENI. The ends lost 2 bases at V and 8 bases at J; junction bases unmatched: 8. CDR3 amino acids: CASSPGTGGQDEQFF. DNA for the CDR3: TGTGCCAGCTCACCAGGAACGGGGGGGCAGGATGAGCAGTTCTTC.

The genes are TRBV28 and TRBJ1-2; possibly TRBD1 for D (6 bases). Germline V gene data show CDR1 as MDHEN and CDR2 as SYDVKM. The CDR3 extends over 13 amino acids. V dropped 3 bases and J dropped 4 bases, with 9 bases sitting between them. The CDR3 region is CASSFGQSYGYTF. The CDR3 DNA reads as TGTGCCAGCAGTTTTGGACAGTCCTATGGCTACACCTTC.